This TCR beta chain was captured by sequencing in a study of tumor and adjacent non-tumor tissue in lung cancer. About the study: Samples averaged about 3.8 million productive TCRbeta reads each.

This sample's RNA came from whole unsorted tissue. On this clonotype itself: As yet, its antigen is unknown.

Study-wide results and caveats: Normal lung showed higher cumulative top 100 clone frequency than tumor. TCR diversity was significantly greater in tumor than normal lung tissue. Tumor TCR diversity, when higher, was linked to shorter survival.

Three rounds of nested PCR, following a modified ARM-PCR protocol, produced the TCRbeta library. MiXCR, applied by TCRdb to the multiplex PCR reads, yields one record per CDR3 protein. The profile shows some 200,000 distinct CDR3 sequences, about 71% of them singletons. The germline CDR1 and CDR2 sequences are MGHRA and YSYEKL. Trimming shortened V by 3 bases and J by 7 bases, and 13 bases separated the two germline ends. The CDR3 runs 15 residues. The source material was lung tumor tissue. The chain is built from TRBV4-1 and TRBJ1-6; D call uncertain. The clonotype comes from a man in his sixties with non-small cell lung cancer. The CDR3 DNA is TGCGCCAGCAGCCACGCCCGGGAGATAAATTCACCCCTCCACTTT. This encodes CASSHAREINSPLHF.